This TCR beta chain was recovered during a study of blood T cell repertoires in COVID-19. Whole-study context: Acute-phase and convalescent COVID-19 samples originated in the United States, Italy and Spain.

This clone appeared a single time. Assay: immunoSEQ multiplex PCR; the TCRdb copy retains only in-frame clones and omits some. The sample consists of roughly 63,000 clones, under 80% of them appearing once. CDR3 length equals 17 residues. The germline V gene has CDR1 SGHDT and CDR2 YYEEEE. V shed 1 base and J 6 bases; nucleotides not matched to a gene: 10. The sequence came from a human donor in a cohort sampled during active COVID-19. J is TRBJ2-3 and V is TRBV5-6; TRBD2 matches 11 bases. Sequencing was done on a sample of peripheral blood. The DNA of the CDR3 is TGTGCCAGCAGCTTGTTTCGCCCGACTAGCGGGGACGATACGCAGTATTTT. The encoded protein is CASSLFRPTSGDDTQYF. Full variable domain (remainder filled in from reference TRBV5-6 and TRBJ2-3): DAGVTQSPTHLIKTRGQQVTLRCSPKSGHDTVSWYQQALGQGPQFIFQYYEEEERQRGNFPDRFSGHQFPNYSSELNVNALLLGDSALYLCASSLFRPTSGDDTQYFGPGTRLTVL.